The clone carrying this T cell receptor (beta chain) has more than one count but fewer than ten. Its antigen is unidentified. Cultured CD4+ T cell DNA underwent sequencing with the Oncomine TCR Beta short-read assay. TCRdb used MiXCR to reprocess the PCR reads, holding one entry per CDR3 protein. Among more than 15,000 distinct CDR3 sequences listed, 44% were seen once. Germline CDR1 reads SGHTA; CDR2 reads FQGNSA. The CDR3 sequence is 15 residues long. Trimming cost V 1 base and J 2 bases, with 9 bases left between them. This sample stems from a study of vaccination and CD4 T cells after COVID-19. About the research overall: Nasal swab PCR showed SARS-CoV-2 in convalescent patients, roughly ten with mild and one with severe disease. Investigators stimulated cells with overlapping spike peptides drawn from SARS-CoV-2, HCoV-NL63, HCoV-OC43 and HCoV-229E. Samples were taken after vaccination, a median of roughly 65 days after dose two, with a range of 14 to 241.

The sample's treatment: approximately 9-day PBMC culture with coronavirus spike peptide pools or control peptides (ViraFEST assay). Alongside around 10 IU/ml IL-2 and approximately 9.3 ug/ml peptide pools, PBMCs were cultured at a few million per well. This chain links TRBV7-2 with TRBJ1-5; D ambiguous. The receptor's source is a human donor who had recovered from COVID-19. Sequences were derived from CD4+ T cells from blood, cultured in vitro, sampled before SARS-CoV-2 vaccination. The DNA of the CDR3 is TGTGCCAGCAGCTTAGTCTCAGGAGGCAATCAGCCCCAGCATTTT. It specifies CASSLVSGGNQPQHF.